The 6 T cell receptor beta chains below were found in one sample sequenced in a study of blood T cell repertoires in COVID-19. Clones were read by immunoSEQ multiplex PCR, and TCRdb kept only the in-frame ones, dropping some. The sample consists of 13,000 to 15,000 clones, roughly 86% of them appearing once. Material for sequencing was peripheral blood. These receptors all come from a human donor in a cohort sampled during active COVID-19.

This clone came up once. This chain connects TRBV11-2 to TRBJ1-1; TRBD1 matches at 8 bases. Germline V CDR1 and CDR2: SGHAT, FQNNGV. The CDR3 is made up of 11 amino acids. V shed 5 bases, J shed 10 bases, and the junction held 3 bases outside the gene matches. The CDR3 DNA reads TGTGCCAGCAGCCCGGACAGGGTAGCTTTCTTT. It codes for CASSPDRVAFF.

V is TRBV4-2 and J is TRBJ2-7, with 8 bases fitting TRBD2. Germline V gene sequence: CDR1 LGHNA, CDR2 YNFKEQ. Trimming at V came to 3 bases and at J to 11 bases, leaving 6 bases not matched to a gene. The CDR3 has 12 amino acids. The CDR3 spells CASSHLAGLKYF. CDR3 sequence (DNA): TGTGCCAGCAGCCACCTAGCGGGTTTGAAGTACTTC.

The chain has TRBV20-1 and TRBJ1-2; 9 positions match TRBD1. Germline assignment: CDR1 DFQATT and CDR2 SNEGSKA (reference sequence). This CDR3 region has 14 residues. V was clipped by 3 bases and J by 4 bases; unmatched bases: 6. The CDR3 reads CSASGTGIVYGYTF. The CDR3 DNA reads TGCAGTGCTAGTGGGACAGGGATTGTCTATGGCTACACCTTC.

The V call is TRBV29-1, the J call TRBJ2-7; TRBD2 agrees at 7 bases. Germline lookup yields CDR1 SQVTM and CDR2 ANQGSEA. J was trimmed by 2 bases and V by 7 bases; bases with no gene match: 2. There are 11 residues in the CDR3. In nucleotides, the CDR3 is TGCAGCGGACGGGGGGCCTACGAGCAGTACTTC. Its protein is CSGRGAYEQYF.

The V call is TRBV5-6, the J call TRBJ1-4, with TRBD1 identical over 8 bases. Germline V CDR1 and CDR2: SGHDT, YYEEEE. The CDR3 length is 15 residues. J gave up 3 bases and V 3 bases, and 4 bases lay outside the gene matches. The CDR3 here is CASSSGGMSNEKLFF. CDR3 sequence (DNA): TGTGCCAGCAGCTCAGGGGGCATGTCTAATGAAAAACTGTTTTTT.

The CDR3 nucleotides read TGTGCCAGTAGTCTCGGGACAGGGAACATTCAGTACTTC. Translated: CASSLGTGNIQYF. V is TRBV19 and J is TRBJ2-4, with 9 bases fitting TRBD1. The CDR3 length is 13 residues. The germline V gene encodes CDR1 LNHDA and CDR2 SQIVND (reference sequence). Losses at the gene ends were 5 bases for V and 7 bases for J; bases not matched to a gene: 3. Variable domain in full (rest from reference TRBV19 and TRBJ2-4): DGGITQSPKYLFRKEGQNVTLSCEQNLNHDAMYWYRQDPGQGLRLIYYSQIVNDFQKGDIAEGYSVSREKKESFPLTVTSAQKNPTAFYLCASSLGTGNIQYFGAGTRLSVL.